Below are 25 T cell receptor beta chains sequenced from a single sample in a study of T cells after yellow fever vaccination. TCRdb itself ran the 5' RACE reads through MiXCR, one entry per CDR3 protein. The data contain under 600,000 distinct CDR3 sequences, 13% of them singletons. This specimen consisted of PBMCs, obtained on the day of the yellow fever booster vaccination. The receptors originated from a man in his thirties or forties who received the YFV17D yellow fever vaccine.

V gene TRBV7-8 combines with J gene TRBJ2-4, with no clear D. The CDR3 is 14 residues long. Per the germline V gene, CDR1 is SGHVS and CDR2 is FQNEAQ. Deletions cut 4 bases from V and 1 base from J, with 8 bases between. The CDR3 is CASSWGAAKNIQYF. CDR3 coding DNA: TGTGCCAGCAGCTGGGGTGCGGCCAAAAACATTCAGTACTTC.

The chain couples TRBV7-8 to TRBJ2-7; a possible D gene is TRBD2 (7 bases). This CDR3 spans 17 amino acids. V lost 1 base to trimming and J lost 6 bases, with 22 bases between them. Germline CDR1 reads SGHVS; CDR2 reads FQNEAQ. The CDR3 region is CASSLVRRMGGATEQYF. The CDR3 nucleotides are TGTGCCAGCAGCTTAGTGCGGAGGATGGGGGGGGCTACCGAGCAGTACTTC.

This clonotype was counted only a few times. The CDR3 DNA follows: TGTGCCTGTACCGGGACTAGCGGGAGGGCGGGGTACAATGAGCAGTTCTTC. Translating gives CACTGTSGRAGYNEQFF. The V and J genes are TRBV30 and TRBJ2-1; the match to TRBD2 covers 16 bases. V dropped 6 bases and J dropped 4; count of bases not matched to a gene: 9. The CDR3 is 17 residues long. Looked up from germline, CDR1 is GTSNPN and CDR2 is SVGIG (reference sequence). The whole variable domain, filled in from reference TRBV30 and TRBJ2-1, reads SQTIHQWPATLVQPVGSPLSLECTVEGTSNPNLYWYRQAAGRGLQLLFYSVGIGQISSEVPQNLSASRPQDRQFILSSKKLLLSDSGFYLCACTGTSGRAGYNEQFFGPGTRLTVL.

In this sample, this clonotype turned up many times. The genes are TRBV3-1 and TRBJ2-5, with D unresolved. This CDR3 is built from 12 residues. The germline CDR1 and CDR2 sequences are LGHDT and YNNKEL (reference sequence). Trimming removed 0 bases at V and 5 bases at J, with 4 bases between. The CDR3 coding sequence is TGTGCCAGCAGCCAAGATTGGGAGACCCAGTACTTC. Protein sequence: CASSQDWETQYF.

V usage is TRBV20-1 and J usage is TRBJ2-3; 8 nucleotides align to TRBD2. The trim removed 0 bases at V and 2 bases at J, leaving 7 bases unmatched. The CDR3 is 16 residues long. CDR1 is DFQATT, CDR2 SNEGSKA, per germline (reference sequence). The CDR3 is CSARDFLAGPTDTQYF. The CDR3 DNA sequence: TGCAGTGCTAGAGATTTTTTAGCGGGACCCACAGATACGCAGTATTTT.

The rearrangement links TRBV28 to TRBJ2-1; 10 bases fit TRBD2. This CDR3 comprises 16 residues. V trimming: 6 bases; J trimming: 0 bases; junction bases outside the gene matches: 5. CDR1 and CDR2 (germline): MDHEN, SYDVKM. As DNA, the CDR3 is TGTGCCAGCAGAACTAGCGGGGCTAGCTCCTACAATGAGCAGTTCTTC. It yields the protein CASRTSGASSYNEQFF.

The chain combines TRBV5-1 with TRBJ2-1, with D perhaps matching TRBD1 or TRBD2 (5 bases each). This CDR3 comprises 14 residues. V lost 4 bases to trimming and J lost 9 bases, with 17 bases between them. Germline CDR1 SGHRS, CDR2 YFSETQ. The DNA for the CDR3 is TGCGCCAGCAGCACCGGGACCCAGCGTGGTGAGCAGTTCTTC. Translating gives CASSTGTQRGEQFF.

Only a few counts were recorded for this clonotype. The genes are TRBV15 and TRBJ2-1; 9 bases fit TRBD2. V lost 2 bases to trimming and J lost 2 bases; unmatched junction nucleotides: 10. Germline V gene sequence: CDR1 LNHNV, CDR2 YYDKDF (reference sequence). The CDR3 sequence is 18 residues long. The CDR3 sequence is CATSRRLGSGGTYNEQFF. In DNA, the CDR3 is TGTGCCACCAGCAGAAGGTTAGGGAGCGGGGGGACCTACAATGAGCAGTTCTTC.

This clonotype was seen a handful of times. The genes are TRBV9 and TRBJ2-3, with a tentative D call TRBD2 (5 bases). Germline loops: CDR1 SGDLS, CDR2 YYNGEE. The CDR3 has 16 amino acids. Trimming cost V 2 bases and J 0 bases, with 13 bases left between them. CDR3 residues: CASSVRGSDSTDTQYF. CDR3 bases: TGTGCCAGCAGCGTGAGAGGTAGCGATAGCACAGATACGCAGTATTTT. The entire variable domain, with the rest obtained from reference TRBV9 and TRBJ2-3, is as follows: DSGVTQTPKHLITATGQRVTLRCSPRSGDLSVYWYQQSLDQGLQFLIQYYNGEERAKGNILERFSAQQFPDLHSELNLSSLELGDSALYFCASSVRGSDSTDTQYFGPGTRLTVL.

This clonotype was detected a few times. This chain joins TRBV7-9 and TRBJ2-5; no firm D call. Germline CDR1 and CDR2: SEHNR and FQNEAQ (reference sequence). Trimming shortened V by 3 bases and J by 5 bases, and 19 bases separated the two germline ends. The length of the CDR3 is 16 residues. CDR3 residues: CASSLFGQAARETQYF. The CDR3 nucleotides are TGTGCCAGCAGCTTGTTTGGGCAGGCCGCACGGGAGACCCAGTACTTC.

With respect to this clonotype: Germline is not matched at one junction end, which may reflect a read error. This sequence joins TRBV12-3 or TRBV12-4 and TRBJ2-7; 8 bases line up with TRBD1. The CDR3 covers 12 residues. This CDR3 reads CASSSWTGRMDF. The CDR3 DNA is TGTGCCAGCAGTTCTTGGACAGGGCGGATGGACTTC.

The sample holds a few counts of this clonotype. CDR3 DNA sequence: TGCAGCGTTGGGGCCCCGGAGGGAGCTTTCTTT. Protein product: CSVGAPEGAFF. The V and J genes are TRBV29-1 and TRBJ1-1; D remains unclear. V was trimmed by 4 bases and J by 10 bases, leaving 13 bases between them. CDR1 is SQVTM and CDR2 is ANQGSEA in the germline V gene. This CDR3 has 11 amino acids.

This rearrangement joins TRBV11-2 to TRBJ2-7; D might be TRBD1 or TRBD2, each matching 5 bases. Germline V lookup: CDR1 SGHAT, CDR2 FQNNGV. This CDR3 region has 13 residues. V was clipped by 2 bases and J by 6 bases, with 11 bases between them. The CDR3, as DNA: TGTGCCAGCAGCTTATTGGTGGGGGTCGAGCAGTACTTC. It is translated as CASSLLVGVEQYF. Filled out from reference TRBV11-2 and TRBJ2-7, the complete variable domain reads EAGVAQSPRYKIIEKRQSVAFWCNPISGHATLYWYQQILGQGPKLLIQFQNNGVVDDSQLPKDRFSAERLKGVDSTLKIQPAKLEDSAVYLCASSLLVGVEQYFGPGTRLTVT.

This clonotype was seen a few times. V is TRBV19 and J is TRBJ2-7; TRBD1 agrees at 9 bases. From germline, CDR1 is LNHDA and CDR2 SQIVND (reference sequence). CDR3 length: 13 amino acids. The J segment lost 5 bases and the V segment lost 3 bases, leaving 2 bases of the junction unmatched. The CDR3 region is CASSIDRGNEQYF. The CDR3 DNA sequence: TGTGCCAGTAGTATCGACAGGGGGAACGAGCAGTACTTC. Drawing the rest from reference TRBV19 and TRBJ2-7, the complete variable domain is DGGITQSPKYLFRKEGQNVTLSCEQNLNHDAMYWYRQDPGQGLRLIYYSQIVNDFQKGDIAEGYSVSREKKESFPLTVTSAQKNPTAFYLCASSIDRGNEQYFGPGTRLTVT.

This clonotype has just a few counts. V gene TRBV5-1 combines with J gene TRBJ2-1; TRBD2 is a possible D gene (5 bases). Germline V gene sequence: CDR1 SGHRS, CDR2 YFSETQ. The CDR3 runs 14 residues. The V end lost 0 bases, the J end lost 6 bases, and 10 bases lay between the germline ends. CDR3 coding DNA: TGCGCCAGCAGCTTGGGGGAGTCTGGCAATGAGCAGTTCTTC. As protein: CASSLGESGNEQFF.

The chain has TRBV15 and TRBJ2-5, with D maybe TRBD1 (6 bases). The V gene's germline CDR1 is LNHNV and CDR2 YYDKDF (reference sequence). This CDR3 has 16 amino acids. The V gene lost 3 bases and the J gene lost 4 bases, with 18 bases spanning the gap. This CDR3 is CATSRRGSKGVETQYF. For the CDR3, the DNA is TGTGCCACCAGCAGGAGAGGATCTAAGGGGGTAGAGACCCAGTACTTC.

This clonotype was detected only a few times. This chain uses TRBV29-1 with TRBJ2-7, with D unclear. The CDR3 sequence is 15 residues long. From germline, CDR1 is SQVTM and CDR2 ANQGSEA. V gave up 0 bases and J gave up 4 bases, with 16 bases separating them. CDR3 sequence: CSVEEPDGSRYEQYF. The CDR3 coding sequence is TGCAGCGTTGAAGAACCGGACGGTAGCAGGTACGAGCAGTACTTC.

This clonotype occurred a few times. The chain is built from TRBV7-2 and TRBJ2-3; unclear D gene. V was pared by 5 bases and J by 1 base, with 10 bases between. Germline V lookup: CDR1 SGHTA, CDR2 FQGNSA. The CDR3 runs to 14 residues. The CDR3 DNA sequence: TGTGCCAGCAGCAAGAGTAGGGGCACAGATACGCAGTATTTT. Its translation is CASSKSRGTDTQYF. The entire variable domain, with the rest obtained from reference TRBV7-2 and TRBJ2-3, is as follows: GAGVSQSPSNKVTEKGKDVELRCDPISGHTALYWYRQSLGQGLEFLIYFQGNSAPDKSGLPSDRFSAERTGGSVSTLTIQRTQQEDSAVYLCASSKSRGTDTQYFGPGTRLTVL.

This clonotype occurred a few times. V gene TRBV19 combines with J gene TRBJ1-1, with D perhaps matching TRBD1 (5 bases). The CDR3 sequence is 13 residues long. Germline V lookup: CDR1 LNHDA, CDR2 SQIVND (reference sequence). Trimming removed 3 bases from V and 3 bases from J, with 8 bases in between. The CDR3 spells CASSMGGDTEAFF. The CDR3 nucleotides read TGTGCCAGTAGTATGGGGGGTGACACTGAAGCTTTCTTT.

In its sample, this clonotype was seen a few times. The chain recombines TRBV6-5 with TRBJ1-6, with D hard to call. With 6 bases removed from V and 9 bases from J, the gap between germline ends came to 18 bases. This CDR3 contains 15 residues. Germline-derived CDR1 and CDR2 are MNHEY and SVGAGI. In DNA, the CDR3 is TGTGCCAGCAGATTAAACCGGGATGTTGGTTCACCCCTCCACTTT. Its translation is CASRLNRDVGSPLHF.

This clonotype showed up just a few times. For the CDR3, the DNA is TGCAGTGCTGCCTGGGGGTGGGAGACCCAGTACTTC. Translating it yields CSAAWGWETQYF. The chain combines TRBV20-1 with TRBJ2-5, with D tentatively TRBD1 or TRBD2 (5 bases each). Germline CDR1 and CDR2: DFQATT and SNEGSKA (reference sequence). V lost 5 bases and J lost 5, with 12 bases in between. The CDR3 length is 12 residues.

This clonotype occurred a few times. The chain recombines TRBV10-3 with TRBJ1-5; D unresolved. This CDR3 region has 13 residues. Germline V gene sequence: CDR1 ENHRY, CDR2 SYGVKD. Deletions cut 1 base from V and 6 bases from J, with 7 bases between. CDR3: CAISEYGSQPQHF. CDR3 nucleotide sequence: TGTGCCATCAGTGAGTATGGAAGTCAGCCCCAGCATTTT.

Many counts were recorded for this clonotype. The V call is TRBV20-1, the J call TRBJ2-3; TRBD2 matches 7 bases. The CDR3 has 15 residues. Germline V gives CDR1 DFQATT, CDR2 SNEGSKA (reference sequence). Trimming at V came to 1 base and at J to 5 bases, leaving 9 bases not matched to a gene. DNA for the CDR3: TGCAGTGCTAGAGTTCAGCGGGGCCGGGGAGATACGCAGTATTTT. This codes for CSARVQRGRGDTQYF.

The rearrangement links TRBV7-8 to TRBJ2-2, with 9 bases matching TRBD2. Germline lookup yields CDR1 SGHVS and CDR2 FQNEAQ. The CDR3 extends over 16 amino acids. Trimming took 5 bases from V and 7 from J; bases not matched to a gene: 11. For the CDR3, the DNA is TGTGCCAGCAGCCGATCAATAGCGGGAGAATTCGGGGAGCTGTTTTTT. This codes for CASSRSIAGEFGELFF.

V is TRBV5-4 and J is TRBJ2-1; 9 bases are a match to TRBD2. V was pared by 6 bases and J by 4 bases, with 17 bases of the junction left unmatched. This CDR3 has 18 amino acids. Germline CDR1 is SGHNT and CDR2 is YYREEE (reference sequence). The DNA of the CDR3 is TGTGCCAGCACCGGGTCGGGACTAGCCTCCCGCAATTACAATGAGCAGTTCTTC. Encoded protein: CASTGSGLASRNYNEQFF.